This TCR beta chain was documented in a study of T-cell reconstitution after alpha-beta-depleted transplantation in children. This clonotype appeared once. Its antigen is currently unknown. The length of the CDR3 is 14 residues. CDR1 and CDR2 from the germline V gene are GTSNPN and SVGIG (reference sequence). V was clipped by 2 bases and J by 0 bases, with 8 bases between them. Unique molecular identifiers were incorporated into the prepared TCRbeta library. TCRdb reprocessed the PCR reads via MiXCR and lists one record per CDR3 protein. The sample includes roughly 28,000 distinct CDR3 sequences, 18% of them seen just once. Overall study findings and caveats: When one year had passed after transplant, most T-cell counts and diversity came from newly produced T cells. Recipient T cells and thymic progenitors that survived gave rise to the high TCRbeta diversity observed at day 60 in some patients. Reported findings indicate that, about two months after transplant, alpha-beta T cells came from several hundred expanded clones, which were derived from non-depleted graft cells.

V and J are TRBV30 and TRBJ1-3; D uncertain. The sequence derives from a male patient aged 2 to 10 who had a stem cell transplant for acute lymphoblastic leukemia, so the T cells may come from the graft donor. Sequenced material: PBMCs, mostly from graft donor cells, taken 60 days after TCRalphabeta/CD19-depleted stem cell transplant. CDR3 protein: CAWSFSGSGNTIYF. The CDR3 DNA reads TGTGCCTGGAGTTTTTCGGGCTCTGGAAACACCATATATTTT.